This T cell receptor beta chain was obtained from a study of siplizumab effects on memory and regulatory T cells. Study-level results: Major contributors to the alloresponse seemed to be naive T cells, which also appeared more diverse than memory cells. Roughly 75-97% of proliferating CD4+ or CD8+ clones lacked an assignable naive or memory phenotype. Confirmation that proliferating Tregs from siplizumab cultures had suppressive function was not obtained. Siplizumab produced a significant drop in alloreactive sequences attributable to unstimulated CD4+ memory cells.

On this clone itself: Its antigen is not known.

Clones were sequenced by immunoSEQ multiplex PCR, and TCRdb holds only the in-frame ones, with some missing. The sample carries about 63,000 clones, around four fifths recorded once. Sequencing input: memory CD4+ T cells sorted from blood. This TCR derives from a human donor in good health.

CDR3 residues: CSVGLGLRGSEYF. Written as DNA, the CDR3 is TGCAGCGTCGGCCTGGGGCTCAGGGGGTCTGAGTATTTT. The gene calls are TRBV29-1 and TRBJ2-3, with TRBD1 matching over 7 bases. This CDR3 spans 13 amino acids. V trimming: 6 bases; J trimming: 13 bases; junction bases outside the gene matches: 16. From germline, CDR1 is SQVTM and CDR2 ANQGSEA.